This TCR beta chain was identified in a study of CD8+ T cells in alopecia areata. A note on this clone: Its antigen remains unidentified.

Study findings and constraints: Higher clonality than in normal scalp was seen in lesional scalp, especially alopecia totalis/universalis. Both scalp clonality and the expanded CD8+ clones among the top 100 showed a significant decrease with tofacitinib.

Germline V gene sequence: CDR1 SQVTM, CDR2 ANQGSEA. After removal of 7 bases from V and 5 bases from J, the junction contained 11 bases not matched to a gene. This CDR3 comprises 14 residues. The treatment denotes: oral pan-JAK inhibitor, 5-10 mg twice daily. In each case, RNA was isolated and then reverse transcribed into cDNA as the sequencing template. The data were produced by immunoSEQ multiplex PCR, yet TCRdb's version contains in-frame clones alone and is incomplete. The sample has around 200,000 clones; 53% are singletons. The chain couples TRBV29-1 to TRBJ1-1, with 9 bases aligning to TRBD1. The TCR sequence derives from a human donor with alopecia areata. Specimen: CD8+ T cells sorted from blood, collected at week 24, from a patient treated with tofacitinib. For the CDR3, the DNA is TGCAGCGGCCGGGACAGGGACGGTACAACTGAAGCTTTCTTT. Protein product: CSGRDRDGTTEAFF.